The clone carrying this T cell receptor beta chain came up a few times. Antigen specificity is unknown. The data were obtained in a study of cytomegalovirus exposure and HLA in healthy donors. As for the study in general: From donors who were HLA-typed, an early data release held around 80 million unique TCRs. Findings and limits, study-wide: Associated with cytomegalovirus, according to the listing, were 150 to 200 TCR beta chains. An Asian-associated ancestry cluster reportedly showed fewer N-insertions than the approximately 660-donor mean in a later analysis.

The CDR3 length is 13 residues. The PCR contained 60 Vbeta and 13 Jbeta primers. The repertoire was sequenced with immunoSEQ multiplex PCR; TCRdb's copy has only in-frame clones and lacks some. The sample records 150,000 to 200,000 clones, around 77% being singletons. The V gene is TRBV21-1, the J gene TRBJ1-2; no check of the table's D call, TRBD1, against the DNA was made. TRBV21-1 is recorded as a pseudogene. The TCR originated in a woman younger than 45 in good health and CMV-seronegative. The sequencing input was PBMCs. DNA for the CDR3: TGTGCCAGCAGCGCTCGACAGGCGGCTGGCTACACCTTC. Translation gives CASSARQAAGYTF.